This T cell receptor beta chain is drawn from a study of cytomegalovirus exposure and HLA in healthy donors. With regard to this clone: Its antigen is unidentified.

PCR primers comprised 60 Vbeta and 13 Jbeta primers. Some clones are missing from TCRdb's copy, which holds only in-frame ones; the method was immunoSEQ multiplex PCR. The profile shows approximately 190,000 clones, over 80% of them singletons. This CDR3 is 15 amino acids long. V lost 2 bases, J lost 1 base, and 1 base stayed unmatched. From germline, CDR1 is SGHDN and CDR2 FVKESK. Whole-study results and caveats: Some public TCRs appeared in many individuals, while most sequences were rare. The classifier, whose performance was assessed in both the original and validation cohorts, reportedly diagnosed cytomegalovirus status with high specificity and sensitivity.

This TCR was sampled from a middle-aged man in good health and CMV-seropositive. The V and J genes are TRBV14 and TRBJ2-4, with 8 bases aligning to TRBD1. Sequenced: PBMCs. This CDR3 is CASSQRTGAKNIQYF. In DNA form, the CDR3 reads TGTGCCAGCAGCCAACGGACAGGGGCCAAAAACATTCAGTACTTC. Filled out from reference TRBV14 and TRBJ2-4, the complete variable domain reads EAGVTQFPSHSVIEKGQTVTLRCDPISGHDNLYWYRRVMGKEIKFLLHFVKESKQDESGMPNNRFLAERTGGTYSTLKVQPAELEDSGVYFCASSQRTGAKNIQYFGAGTRLSVL.